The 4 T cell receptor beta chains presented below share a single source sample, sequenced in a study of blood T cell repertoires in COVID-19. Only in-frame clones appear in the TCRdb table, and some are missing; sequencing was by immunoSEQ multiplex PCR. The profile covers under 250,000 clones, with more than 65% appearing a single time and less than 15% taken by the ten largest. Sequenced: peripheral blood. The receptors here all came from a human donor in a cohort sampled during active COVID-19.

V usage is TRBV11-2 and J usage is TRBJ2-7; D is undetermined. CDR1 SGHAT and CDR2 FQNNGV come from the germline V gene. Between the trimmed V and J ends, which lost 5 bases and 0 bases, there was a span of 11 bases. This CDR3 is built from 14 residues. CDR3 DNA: TGTGCCAGCAGCCGCGGCCGGCACTCCTACGAGCAGTACTTC. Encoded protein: CASSRGRHSYEQYF. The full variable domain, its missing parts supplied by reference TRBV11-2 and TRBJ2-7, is EAGVAQSPRYKIIEKRQSVAFWCNPISGHATLYWYQQILGQGPKLLIQFQNNGVVDDSQLPKDRFSAERLKGVDSTLKIQPAKLEDSAVYLCASSRGRHSYEQYFGPGTRLTVT.

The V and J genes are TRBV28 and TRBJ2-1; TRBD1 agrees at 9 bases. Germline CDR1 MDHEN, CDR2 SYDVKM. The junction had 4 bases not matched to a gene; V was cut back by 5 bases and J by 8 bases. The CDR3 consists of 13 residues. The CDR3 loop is CASSGTGPYEQFF. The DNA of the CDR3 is TGTGCCAGCAGTGGGACAGGGCCATATGAGCAGTTCTTC.

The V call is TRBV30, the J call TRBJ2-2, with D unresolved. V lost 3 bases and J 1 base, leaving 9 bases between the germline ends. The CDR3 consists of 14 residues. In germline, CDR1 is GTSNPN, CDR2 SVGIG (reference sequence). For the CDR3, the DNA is TGTGCCTGGAGGCATAGTGGGAACACCGGGGAGCTGTTTTTT. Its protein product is CAWRHSGNTGELFF.

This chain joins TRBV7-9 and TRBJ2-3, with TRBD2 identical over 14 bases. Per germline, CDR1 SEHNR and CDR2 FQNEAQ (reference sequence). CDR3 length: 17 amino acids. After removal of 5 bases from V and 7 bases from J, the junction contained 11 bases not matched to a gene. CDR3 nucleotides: TGTGCCAGCAGCGTAGAGACTAGCGGGAGGGATCGGTATACGCAGTATTTT. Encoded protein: CASSVETSGRDRYTQYF.